This T cell receptor (beta chain) comes out of a study of neurological immune-mediated disorders. Study results and caveats: TCR clonal expansion peaked in HTLV-1-associated myelopathy patients and was lowest in multiple sclerosis patients.

The germline CDR1 and CDR2 sequences are SEHNR and FQNEAQ (reference sequence). This CDR3 has 15 residues. The cDNA was generated by 5'RACE with 10-nucleotide random UMIs. Every sequencing run returned over 190 million TCR-beta sequences, which were derived from 15-18 subjects. TCRdb analysed the 5' RACE reads with MiXCR anew, one entry per CDR3 protein. The sample holds under 70,000 distinct CDR3 sequences; 5.2% are singletons and the top ten take roughly 2.8%. This clonotype was detected ten times or more. Its antigen is as yet unknown. The germline gene is not matched at one end of the junction; a read error may be the cause. A total of 2 million PBMCs stored at -80 degrees C provided the unsorted libraries.

The chain joins TRBV7-9 to TRBJ1-6; 9 nucleotides match TRBD1. This TCR came from a woman aged 25 to 39 with multiple sclerosis. Sequenced sample: PBMCs. The CDR3 spells CASSSGTGINSPLNF. The DNA of the CDR3 is TGTGCCAGCAGCTCCGGGACAGGGATTAATTCACCCCTCAACTTT.